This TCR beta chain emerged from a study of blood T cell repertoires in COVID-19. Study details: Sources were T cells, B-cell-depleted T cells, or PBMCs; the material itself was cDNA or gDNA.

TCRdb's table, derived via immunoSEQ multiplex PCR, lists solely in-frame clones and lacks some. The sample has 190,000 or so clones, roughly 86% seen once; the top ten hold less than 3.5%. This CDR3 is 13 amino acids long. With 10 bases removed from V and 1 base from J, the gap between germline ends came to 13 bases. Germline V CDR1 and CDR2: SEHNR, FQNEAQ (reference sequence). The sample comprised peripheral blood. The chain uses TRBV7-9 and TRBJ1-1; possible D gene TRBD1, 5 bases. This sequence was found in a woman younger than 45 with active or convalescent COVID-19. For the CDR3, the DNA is TGTGCCACCCTAACAGGCCCGAACACTGAAGCTTTCTTT. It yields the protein CATLTGPNTEAFF.